A few counts support the clone carrying this T cell receptor beta chain. The CDR3 is 15 residues long. Germline V gene sequence: CDR1 MDHEN, CDR2 SYDVKM. V shed 5 bases and J 6 bases; nucleotides not matched to a gene: 7. Sample time point: cycle 4 day 1 (C4D1), after more than 5 weeks of nivolumab. The patients all showed relapse after autologous stem cell transplantation, while their brentuximab vedotin exposure varied. The sample originates from a study of PD-1 blockade in classical Hodgkin lymphoma. Profiling relied on immunoSEQ multiplex PCR, and the TCRdb table lists in-frame clones only, not all of them. In the table there are more than 20,000 clones, around 70% of which are singletons.

The source was peripheral blood mononuclear cells (PBMCs), collected before the fourth cycle of nivolumab. This sequence originates from a human donor with classical Hodgkin lymphoma. The chain has TRBV28 and TRBJ1-5; TRBD1 agrees at 10 bases. CDR3 DNA sequence: TGTGCCAGCAGTGCCGGGACAGGGGTAGTTCAGCCCCAGCATTTT. This sequence encodes CASSAGTGVVQPQHF.